What follows are 20 T cell receptor beta chains derived from one specimen sequenced in a study of blood T cell repertoires in COVID-19 (dated by TCRdb to about 2020). The library was built by means of the immunoSEQ multiplex PCR assay. TCRdb mirrors the immuneACCESS table, restricted to in-frame sequences. Some clones are absent from its copies; in checked studies, under half trace to an unresolved V gene, and the reason for the others is unknown. In this sample the table shows over 150,000 clones, around 74% of which occur a single time. 3.7% of the sample goes to the ten largest clones. Input material: peripheral blood. Source of these receptors: a woman aged 80 or over with acute or convalescent COVID-19.

The V call is TRBV5-1, the J call TRBJ2-2; D is perhaps TRBD2 (5 bases). CDR1 and CDR2 from the germline V gene are SGHRS and YFSETQ. Trimming removed 2 bases at V and 2 bases at J, with 10 bases between. There are 15 residues in the CDR3. CDR3 protein: CASSFRDPNTGELFF. The CDR3 DNA reads as TGCGCCAGCAGCTTCCGGGATCCAAACACCGGGGAGCTGTTTTTT.

J is TRBJ1-1 and V is TRBV18; 7 nucleotides agree with TRBD1. Losses at the gene ends were 6 bases for V and 0 bases for J; bases not matched to a gene: 7. The CDR3 covers 15 residues. Looked up from germline, CDR1 is KGHSH and CDR2 is LQKENI. In nucleotides, the CDR3 is TGTGCCAGCTCCTTAAACCAGGGGGTGAACACTGAAGCTTTCTTT. This sequence encodes CASSLNQGVNTEAFF.

This clone showed up just a few times. The V gene is TRBV25-1, the J gene TRBJ2-2; D ambiguous. Germline assignment: CDR1 MGHDK and CDR2 SYGVNS. This CDR3 comprises 11 residues. The ends were cut back, 7 bases at V and 5 bases at J, with 5 bases in the middle. This CDR3 is CASKETGELFF. The CDR3 nucleotides read TGTGCCAGCAAGGAGACCGGGGAGCTGTTTTTT.

V gene TRBV6-4 combines with J gene TRBJ2-5, with a possible D match to TRBD1 (7 bases). V lost 7 bases to trimming and J lost 0 bases, with 21 bases between them. Looked up from germline, CDR1 is MRHNA and CDR2 is SNTAGT. The CDR3 is 17 residues long. The CDR3 loop is CASIKQGEVGDQETQYF. CDR3 sequence (DNA): TGTGCCAGCATTAAGCAGGGGGAGGTAGGGGACCAAGAGACCCAGTACTTC.

The chain links TRBV29-1 to TRBJ1-1, with 8 nucleotides matching TRBD1. Unmatched junction bases numbered 7, after V lost 7 bases and J lost 0 bases. Germline V gene data show CDR1 as SQVTM and CDR2 as ANQGSEA. CDR3 length: 14 residues. The CDR3 spells CSANRGDLNTEAFF. The CDR3 bases are TGCAGCGCCAACAGGGGGGACCTGAACACTGAAGCTTTCTTT.

This chain joins TRBV5-1 and TRBJ1-1, with D maybe TRBD1 (5 bases). Germline CDR1 is SGHRS and CDR2 is YFSETQ. CDR3 length: 15 residues. V lost 0 bases and J 2 bases, leaving 11 bases between the germline ends. CDR3 nucleotide sequence: TGCGCCAGCAGCTTGGTTTCGGGGGTTAACACTGAAGCTTTCTTT. Protein: CASSLVSGVNTEAFF. Using reference TRBV5-1 and TRBJ1-1 for the parts outside the CDR3, the full variable domain is KAGVTQTPRYLIKTRGQQVTLSCSPISGHRSVSWYQQTPGQGLQFLFEYFSETQRNKGNFPGRFSGRQFSNSRSEMNVSTLELGDSALYLCASSLVSGVNTEAFFGQGTRLTVV.

With regard to this clone: The same CDR3 also results from other DNA sequences found in this sample. This chain uses TRBV6-5 with TRBJ1-6; no clear D gene. This CDR3 region has 12 residues. Germline lookup yields CDR1 MNHEY and CDR2 SVGAGI. The V end lost 4 bases, the J end lost 7 bases, and 5 bases lay between the germline ends. CDR3 region: CASSSGNSPLHF. The CDR3 nucleotides are TGTGCCAGCAGTTCGGGGAATTCACCCCTCCACTTT.

J is TRBJ2-7 and V is TRBV15; TRBD1 might be the D (7 bases). Germline CDR1 reads LNHNV; CDR2 reads YYDKDF (reference sequence). This CDR3 has 16 residues. Trimming left V 10 bases short and J 6 bases short, with 28 bases between. The CDR3 protein is CANDQGGKSHLSEQYF. As DNA, the CDR3 is TGTGCCAACGACCAGGGGGGAAAATCCCATCTCTCCGAGCAGTACTTC.

The rearrangement joins TRBV7-2 to TRBJ2-3; D gene ambiguous. The V and J ends lost 3 bases and 0 bases respectively, with 10 bases between them. This CDR3 contains 15 residues. Germline V gene lookup returns CDR1 SGHTA and CDR2 FQGNSA. Here the CDR3 reads CASSFLAVSTDTQYF. The CDR3 DNA sequence: TGTGCCAGCAGCTTTTTGGCGGTTAGCACAGATACGCAGTATTTT.

In this sample, this clone turned up once. This chain links TRBV29-1 with TRBJ1-1, with 10 bases lining up with TRBD1. The CDR3 sequence is 15 residues long. With 4 bases clipped from V and 4 bases from J, the junction kept 9 bases outside the gene matches. Per germline, CDR1 SQVTM and CDR2 ANQGSEA. This chain's CDR3 is CSVGRGTGVITEAFF. For the CDR3, the DNA is TGCAGCGTTGGGAGGGGGACAGGGGTGATCACTGAAGCTTTCTTT.

The gene calls are TRBV6-5 and TRBJ1-4; D unclear. The CDR3 spans 13 residues. The V gene lost 7 bases and the J gene lost 4 bases, with 10 bases spanning the gap. Germline CDR1 and CDR2: MNHEY and SVGAGI. CDR3 sequence reads: CASTTLLNEKLFF. In DNA, the CDR3 is TGTGCCAGCACCACGCTACTTAATGAAAAACTGTTTTTT.

The rearrangement uses TRBV30 and TRBJ2-1, with D unclear. In germline, CDR1 is GTSNPN, CDR2 SVGIG (reference sequence). With 1 base removed from V and 1 base from J, the gap between germline ends came to 14 bases. The CDR3 loop spans 16 amino acids. The CDR3 protein is CAWSDSVSVSYNEQFF. The CDR3, as DNA: TGTGCCTGGAGTGATTCTGTAAGCGTTTCCTACAATGAGCAGTTCTTC.

The chain recombines TRBV15 with TRBJ2-7, with 12 bases fitting TRBD1. V lost 5 bases, J lost 2 bases, and 19 bases stayed unmatched. The CDR3 spans 20 residues. Germline V lookup: CDR1 LNHNV, CDR2 YYDKDF (reference sequence). This CDR3 reads CATSFSKPGQGAAGTYEQYF. The CDR3 DNA is TGTGCCACCAGCTTTTCCAAACCGGGACAGGGGGCGGCGGGAACCTACGAGCAGTACTTC.

The V call is TRBV6-5, the J call TRBJ1-2, with 7 bases fitting TRBD1. V dropped 5 bases and J dropped 6; count of bases not matched to a gene: 6. The CDR3 contains 13 residues. Germline V lookup: CDR1 MNHEY, CDR2 SVGAGI. CDR3: CASSKTGPDGYTF. In DNA form, the CDR3 reads TGTGCCAGCAGTAAGACAGGGCCCGATGGCTACACCTTC.

The chain uses TRBV7-2 and TRBJ2-6; D remains ambiguous. Germline V CDR1 and CDR2: SGHTA, FQGNSA. This CDR3 has 15 residues. V lost 3 bases to trimming and J lost 2 bases, with 8 bases between them. The CDR3 region is CASSLPRTGANVLTF. Here the CDR3 DNA reads TGTGCCAGCAGCTTGCCTAGGACTGGGGCCAACGTCCTGACTTTC.

This clone was detected only a few times. The rearrangement links TRBV7-2 to TRBJ2-1, with 14 bases that match TRBD2. The CDR3 spans 15 residues. The trim removed 5 bases at V and 6 bases at J, leaving 3 bases unmatched. Germline V CDR1 and CDR2: SGHTA, FQGNSA. The CDR3: CASSRTSGGINEQFF. The CDR3 coding sequence is TGTGCCAGCAGCCGGACTAGCGGGGGGATCAATGAGCAGTTCTTC.

This chain joins TRBV5-1 and TRBJ1-1, with D tentatively TRBD1 (6 bases). The CDR3 covers 14 residues. The germline V and J ends were trimmed by 5 bases and 1 base, with 12 bases remaining between them. Germline V gives CDR1 SGHRS, CDR2 YFSETQ. The CDR3 bases are TGCGCCAGCAGTTTACAGGGCGGGAACACTGAAGCTTTCTTT. This encodes CASSLQGGNTEAFF.

The chain links TRBV19 to TRBJ1-4; no firm D call. Germline V gives CDR1 LNHDA, CDR2 SQIVND (reference sequence). This CDR3 has 15 residues. V was clipped by 6 bases and J by 0 bases, with 11 bases between them. CDR3 DNA: TGTGCCAGTAGGGGTAGACTTGCAACTAATGAAAAACTGTTTTTT. Translated, it gives CASRGRLATNEKLFF.

V and J are TRBV11-2 and TRBJ1-1, with no clear D. The CDR3 runs to 13 residues. Germline V gives CDR1 SGHAT, CDR2 FQNNGV. V lost 7 bases, J lost 3 bases, and 12 bases lay in between. CDR3 sequence reads: CASTPGEYTEAFF. The CDR3 coding sequence is TGTGCCAGCACCCCCGGGGAGTACACTGAAGCTTTCTTT.

The rearrangement joins TRBV27 to TRBJ1-6; TRBD1 matches 9 bases. Trimming at V came to 4 bases and at J to 6 bases, leaving 1 base not matched to a gene. This CDR3 has 14 amino acids. The germline V gene has CDR1 MNHEY and CDR2 SMNVEV (reference sequence). Written as DNA, the CDR3 is TGTGCCAGCAGTTCGGACAGGGGTAATTCACCCCTCCACTTT. It codes for CASSSDRGNSPLHF.